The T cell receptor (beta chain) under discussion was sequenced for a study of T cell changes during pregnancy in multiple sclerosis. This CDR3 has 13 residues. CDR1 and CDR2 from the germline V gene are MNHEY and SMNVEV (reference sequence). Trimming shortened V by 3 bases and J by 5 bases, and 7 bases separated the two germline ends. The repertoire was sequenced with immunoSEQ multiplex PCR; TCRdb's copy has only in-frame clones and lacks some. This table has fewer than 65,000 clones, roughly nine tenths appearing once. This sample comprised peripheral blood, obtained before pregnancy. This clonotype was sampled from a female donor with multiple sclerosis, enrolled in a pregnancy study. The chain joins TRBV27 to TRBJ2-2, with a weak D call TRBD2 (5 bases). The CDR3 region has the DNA TGTGCCAGCAGTTTGTGGAGGACCGGGGAGCTGTTTTTT. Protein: CASSLWRTGELFF.